Included here is one T cell receptor beta chain sequence, with context. Its antigen remains unknown. The method was immunoSEQ multiplex PCR; TCRdb's version includes in-frame clones alone and lacks a portion of them. The sample holds about 120,000 clones; 85% to 95% are singletons and the top ten take about 4%. The V end lost 4 bases, the J end lost 5 bases, and 23 bases lay between the germline ends. CDR3 size: 18 residues. Germline CDR1 is SGHTA and CDR2 is FQGNSA. The sample belongs to a study of brain T cells in children with intractable seizures. Study-level findings and limits: Absence of clones before surgery may stem from lower sequencing depth. Viral specificity was inferred only from CDR3 similarity; HCMV serostatus was unknown.

Only cases whose brain tissue showed the highest T cell transcript signatures were sequenced. The sequence came from a boy in the first two years of life with hemimegalencephaly and intractable seizures. Sequenced here: peripheral blood, sampled at surgery. V gene TRBV7-2 combines with J gene TRBJ1-4, with D possibly being TRBD1 (6 bases). The CDR3 protein is CASSSTTGRIGPNEKLFF. The CDR3, as DNA: TGTGCCAGCAGCTCCACGACAGGCAGAATTGGCCCAAATGAAAAACTGTTTTTT.